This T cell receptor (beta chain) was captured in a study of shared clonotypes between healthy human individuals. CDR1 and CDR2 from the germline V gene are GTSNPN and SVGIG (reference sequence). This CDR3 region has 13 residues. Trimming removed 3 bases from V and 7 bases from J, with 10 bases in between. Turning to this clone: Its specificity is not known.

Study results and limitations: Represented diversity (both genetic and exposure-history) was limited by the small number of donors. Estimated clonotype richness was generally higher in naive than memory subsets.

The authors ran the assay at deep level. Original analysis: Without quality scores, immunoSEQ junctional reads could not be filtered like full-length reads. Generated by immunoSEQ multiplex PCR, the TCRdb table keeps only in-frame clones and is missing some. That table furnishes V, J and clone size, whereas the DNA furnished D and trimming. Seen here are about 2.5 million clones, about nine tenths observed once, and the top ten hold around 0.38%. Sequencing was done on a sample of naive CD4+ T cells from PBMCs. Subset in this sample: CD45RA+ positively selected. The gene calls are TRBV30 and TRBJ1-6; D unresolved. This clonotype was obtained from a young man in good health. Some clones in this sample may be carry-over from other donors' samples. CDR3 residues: CAWREQFNSPLHF. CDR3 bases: TGTGCCTGGAGGGAACAGTTCAATTCACCCCTCCACTTT.